In this sample, the clone carrying this T cell receptor beta chain turned up many times. The CDR3 runs 14 residues. Germline CDR1 is SGDLS and CDR2 is YYNGEE. Trimming cost V 0 bases and J 2 bases, with 7 bases left between them. These data originate in a study of neurological immune-mediated disorders. TCRdb re-analysed the 5' RACE reads in MiXCR, keeping a single row per CDR3 protein. The repertoire holds approximately 66,000 distinct CDR3 sequences, with 3.5% to 5.5% as singletons. This sequence joins TRBV9 and TRBJ2-3; D is unresolved. The origin of this receptor is a man aged 30 to 39 with multiple sclerosis. Input material: PBMCs. The CDR3 sequence: CASSVERTTDTQYF. The CDR3 region has the DNA TGTGCCAGCAGCGTAGAACGGACCACAGATACGCAGTATTTT.